This T cell receptor (beta chain) was observed in a study of beta chain features in type 1 diabetes. Study-wide results and limits: Patients' naive, central memory and regulatory TCRB repertoires appeared more alike than those of healthy donors. HLA effects on TCRB rearrangement stayed unresolved here.

CD45RO/CCR7/CD25/CD127/CD95/CD27 sorting isolated CD4+ naive, central memory, regulatory and stem cell-like memory cells. Comments on this clone: Its antigen is as yet unknown.

Investigators reverse transcribed all isolated RNA, so they sequenced expressed TCRB transcripts. Sequenced by immunoSEQ multiplex PCR; TCRdb stores in-frame clones only, minus some. The sample records under 450,000 clones, approximately 15% being singletons. The clonotype comes from a man aged 30 to 45 in good health. Sequencing was done on a sample of naive CD4+ T cells from blood.

CDR3 DNA sequence: TGCGCCAGCAGCCAAGACGCAGGGGTGAGCTCCTACGAGCAGTACTTC. Amino acids: CASSQDAGVSSYEQYF. V is TRBV4-3 and J is TRBJ2-7; weak D call: TRBD1 (6 bases). The CDR3 is 16 amino acids. Germline lookup yields CDR1 LGHNA and CDR2 YSLEER. Trimming pared 0 bases from V and 0 bases from J, leaving 12 bases between.